The 15 T cell receptor beta chains below come from one sample, sequenced in a study of shared clonotypes between healthy human individuals. Only in-frame clones appear in the TCRdb table, and some are missing; sequencing was by immunoSEQ multiplex PCR. Of around 2.1 million clones in the sample, approximately 96% were seen once. Sample: naive CD4+ T cells sorted from blood. Subset of the sample: CD45RA+ positively selected. Every receptor here comes from a man aged 18 to 29 in good health.

This clone was detected only once. The rearrangement uses TRBV6-1 and TRBJ1-2, with 8 bases fitting TRBD1. Germline lookup yields CDR1 MNHNS and CDR2 SASEGT. The trim removed 7 bases at V and 5 bases at J, leaving 3 bases unmatched. The CDR3 covers 12 residues. The chain's CDR3 is CASIGQGYGYTF. In DNA form, the CDR3 reads TGTGCCAGCATCGGACAGGGTTATGGCTACACCTTC.

The chain joins TRBV7-9 to TRBJ1-5; D is ambiguous. V was trimmed by 5 bases and J by 11 bases, leaving 22 bases between them. This CDR3 contains 15 residues. Germline V lookup: CDR1 SEHNR, CDR2 FQNEAQ (reference sequence). This CDR3 is CASSLNSAGFSTQHF. The CDR3 DNA reads as TGTGCCAGCAGCCTTAACAGCGCAGGCTTTTCGACCCAGCATTTT.

The chain employs TRBV4-2 and TRBJ1-1; a possible D gene is TRBD1 (6 bases). The CDR3 sequence is 14 residues long. The V and J ends lost 3 bases and 10 bases respectively, with 18 bases between them. The V gene's germline CDR1 is LGHNA and CDR2 YNFKEQ. The CDR3 DNA reads TGTGCCAGCAGCCAGGGCATGGGATTGACAGGAGCTTTCTTT. Translation: CASSQGMGLTGAFF.

The V gene is TRBV7-9, the J gene TRBJ2-7, with D possibly matching TRBD1 (6 bases). The CDR3 has 14 amino acids. The V gene lost 8 bases and the J gene lost 5 bases, with 19 bases spanning the gap. In germline, CDR1 is SEHNR, CDR2 FQNEAQ (reference sequence). CDR3 sequence: CASGGHLKDNEQYF. Written as DNA, the CDR3 is TGTGCCAGCGGGGGACACCTCAAGGATAACGAGCAGTACTTC.

This sequence joins TRBV11-2 and TRBJ1-2, with D perhaps TRBD1 (5 bases). The CDR3 runs to 15 residues. V was trimmed by 3 bases and J by 4 bases, leaving 15 bases between them. Germline-derived CDR1 and CDR2 are SGHAT and FQNNGV. The CDR3 nucleotides read TGTGCCAGCAGCTTGGGGGACCGGGCGGGCTATGGCTACACCTTC. Its protein is CASSLGDRAGYGYTF. The full variable domain, rest sourced from reference TRBV11-2 and TRBJ1-2, is EAGVAQSPRYKIIEKRQSVAFWCNPISGHATLYWYQQILGQGPKLLIQFQNNGVVDDSQLPKDRFSAERLKGVDSTLKIQPAKLEDSAVYLCASSLGDRAGYGYTFGSGTRLTVV.

V gene TRBV5-1 combines with J gene TRBJ1-4; perhaps TRBD1 as D (5 bases). This CDR3 is 15 amino acids long. Per germline, CDR1 SGHRS and CDR2 YFSETQ. Trimming stripped 2 bases from V and 5 bases from J, with 13 bases between. CDR3 protein: CASSLTGWGNEKLFF. In DNA form, the CDR3 reads TGCGCCAGCAGCTTAACGGGGTGGGGGAATGAAAAACTGTTTTTT.

Notes on this clone: Other DNA variants within this sample encode the same CDR3. This rearrangement joins TRBV5-6 to TRBJ1-3; TRBD1 might be the D (6 bases). Per the germline V gene, CDR1 is SGHDT and CDR2 is YYEEEE. V gave up 0 bases and J gave up 4 bases, with 11 bases separating them. The CDR3 loop spans 15 amino acids. CDR3 residues: CASSLDRVSGNTIYF. CDR3 DNA sequence: TGTGCCAGCAGCTTGGACAGGGTCTCAGGAAACACCATATATTTT.

The chain couples TRBV5-4 to TRBJ1-1; D possibly corresponds to TRBD1 (5 bases). The length of the CDR3 is 14 residues. Trimming took off 3 bases at V and 4 bases at J, with 13 bases between the two ends. The V gene's germline CDR1 is SGHNT and CDR2 YYREEE (reference sequence). DNA of the CDR3: TGTGCCAGCAGCTCGCCCGGGGGAGGCACTGAAGCTTTCTTT. Its protein product is CASSSPGGGTEAFF.

This chain joins TRBV10-3 and TRBJ2-7; 7 bases line up with TRBD1. After removal of 3 bases from V and 4 bases from J, the junction contained 9 bases not matched to a gene. Germline CDR1 and CDR2: ENHRY and SYGVKD. The CDR3 is 15 amino acids. The CDR3 here is CAISDLAGGAYEQYF. For the CDR3, the DNA is TGTGCCATCAGTGATTTGGCAGGGGGAGCATACGAGCAGTACTTC.

J is TRBJ1-4 and V is TRBV7-9; 7 nucleotides align to TRBD1. This CDR3 is 15 amino acids long. Germline lookup yields CDR1 SEHNR and CDR2 FQNEAQ (reference sequence). With V trimmed by 1 base and J by 10 bases, 9 bases remained unmatched. This chain's CDR3 is CASSLDRGPVGKLFF. Written as DNA, the CDR3 is TGTGCCAGCAGCTTAGACAGGGGACCCGTGGGAAAACTGTTTTTT.

The genes are TRBV10-3 and TRBJ1-2; 10 bases match TRBD1. This CDR3 region has 15 residues. Germline CDR1 reads ENHRY; CDR2 reads SYGVKD. With V trimmed by 1 base and J by 4 bases, 3 bases remained unmatched. This CDR3 is CAISEWDRGFYGYTF. The DNA of the CDR3 is TGTGCCATCAGTGAGTGGGACAGGGGATTCTATGGCTACACCTTC.

This chain connects TRBV4-3 to TRBJ2-5, with 8 bases identical to TRBD2. CDR3 length equals 14 residues. Trimming at V came to 1 base and at J to 4 bases, leaving 2 bases not matched to a gene. Germline values: CDR1 LGHNA, CDR2 YSLEER. In nucleotides, the CDR3 is TGCGCCAGCAGCCAAGGGAGCGGGGGAGAGACCCAGTACTTC. This gives the protein CASSQGSGGETQYF.

This chain connects TRBV9 to TRBJ1-3; 7 positions match TRBD1. CDR1 is SGDLS, CDR2 YYNGEE, per germline. The CDR3 loop spans 16 amino acids. V was clipped by 4 bases and J by 0 bases; unmatched bases: 7. The DNA for the CDR3 is TGTGCCAGCAGCCCTAAGGACAGGACCTCTGGAAACACCATATATTTT. Translating gives CASSPKDRTSGNTIYF.

This clone was seen many times. The chain has TRBV27 and TRBJ2-7; 9 bases fit TRBD2. V lost 6 bases, J lost 5 bases, and 2 bases stayed unmatched. Germline lookup yields CDR1 MNHEY and CDR2 SMNVEV (reference sequence). This CDR3 has 12 residues. CDR3 sequence: CASRAGGDEQYF. The CDR3 DNA is TGTGCCAGCAGGGCGGGGGGGGACGAGCAGTACTTC.

The CDR3 DNA is TGTGCCCGGGGACTAGCGGGGGACAATGAGCAGTTCTTC. It translates to CARGLAGDNEQFF. V is TRBV11-3 and J is TRBJ2-1; 14 bases fit TRBD2. V dropped 11 bases and J dropped 5; count of bases not matched to a gene: 2. The V gene's germline CDR1 is SGHNT and CDR2 YENEEA. CDR3 size: 13 residues.